This entry lists 26 T cell receptor beta chains sequenced from one sample in a study of CD8 T cells in ankylosing spondylitis (dated by TCRdb to about 2017). The library was generated by 5' RACE. The sequencing machine was an Illumina HiSeq 2500. The public reads were quality trimmed at Q25 with fastp and then assembled into clones with MiXCR by TCRdb, keeping productive beta chains. For every CDR3 protein sequence, its rows merge into one entry that carries the most common genes and DNA. The sample includes 150,000 to 200,000 distinct CDR3 sequences, with 15% to 20% observed a single time. The leading ten clones occupy more than 3.5% of the sample. Sequencing was carried out using blood, either unsorted or a sorted T cell fraction (not recorded which). The receptor set was obtained from a male donor under 30 with ankylosing spondylitis or in good health (not recorded which). Donor details come from another sample of the same person, matched by shared clones.

At least ten counts were recorded for this clonotype. V is TRBV4-3 and J is TRBJ1-4; tentatively, D is TRBD1 (6 bases). The CDR3 contains 15 residues. Trimming left V 1 base short and J 0 bases short, with 6 bases between. The germline V gene has CDR1 LGHNA and CDR2 YSLEER. Here the CDR3 DNA reads TGCGCCAGCAGCCAAGCAGGGGCAACTAATGAAAAACTGTTTTTT. Translated, it gives CASSQAGATNEKLFF.

This clonotype was counted many times. J is TRBJ2-1 and V is TRBV5-1; TRBD2 matches 8 bases. The CDR3 has 19 amino acids. Germline V lookup: CDR1 SGHRS, CDR2 YFSETQ. Unmatched junction bases numbered 15, after V lost 2 bases and J lost 2 bases. The CDR3 region is CASSFTGTRNPPTYNEQFF. In nucleotides, the CDR3 is TGCGCCAGCAGCTTCACCGGGACTAGGAACCCACCGACCTACAATGAGCAGTTCTTC.

This clonotype was seen ten or more times. This chain uses TRBV28 with TRBJ2-2; tentatively, D is TRBD2 (5 bases). This CDR3 comprises 15 residues. The ends were cut back, 4 bases at V and 5 bases at J, with 14 bases in the middle. Germline-derived CDR1 and CDR2 are MDHEN and SYDVKM. CDR3 region: CASSSRFGETGELFF. For the CDR3, the DNA is TGTGCCAGCAGTTCCAGGTTCGGGGAAACCGGGGAGCTGTTTTTT.

This clonotype was recorded at least ten times. The chain joins TRBV10-3 to TRBJ2-7, with D possibly being TRBD2 (5 bases). The CDR3 extends over 13 amino acids. The germline V gene encodes CDR1 ENHRY and CDR2 SYGVKD. V gave up 11 bases and J gave up 3 bases, with 17 bases separating them. The CDR3 protein is CASRLGGRYEQYF. In nucleotides, the CDR3 is TGTGCCTCCCGTTTAGGAGGCCGCTACGAGCAGTACTTC.

The CDR3 DNA reads TGTGCCAGTAGTCTCCAGACTGGAAACACCGGGGAGCTGTTTTTT. Translated: CASSLQTGNTGELFF. The chain combines TRBV19 with TRBJ2-2, with D unclear. Germline assignment: CDR1 LNHDA and CDR2 SQIVND (reference sequence). V lost 5 bases and J 2 bases, leaving 12 bases between the germline ends. The CDR3 consists of 15 residues.

This clonotype occurred many times. The chain recombines TRBV12-3 or TRBV12-4 with TRBJ2-3; TRBD2 agrees at 13 bases. The CDR3 is made up of 14 amino acids. Unmatched junction bases numbered 5, after V lost 6 bases and J lost 8 bases. This CDR3 is CASSPGLAGVTQYF. In nucleotides, the CDR3 is TGTGCCAGCAGCCCCGGACTAGCGGGAGTTACGCAGTATTTT.

This clonotype was detected ten times or more. The chain combines TRBV24-1 with TRBJ2-3; 9 nucleotides match TRBD2. Per the germline V gene, CDR1 is KGHDR and CDR2 is SFDVKD. This CDR3 spans 17 amino acids. The V segment lost 3 bases and the J segment 5 bases; nucleotides outside the gene matches: 11. CDR3 bases: TGTGCCACCAGTGATAGACGAAGAGCGGGAGGCAGAGATACGCAGTATTTT. It translates to CATSDRRRAGGRDTQYF.

This clonotype was recorded at least ten times. Written as DNA, the CDR3 is TGTGCCAGCAGTCGGACAGCCTATGGCTACACCTTC. Translating gives CASSRTAYGYTF. The chain uses TRBV28 and TRBJ1-2; D might be TRBD1 (6 bases). Germline V CDR1 and CDR2: MDHEN, SYDVKM. This CDR3 is built from 12 residues. Trimming removed 5 bases from V and 4 bases from J, with 8 bases in between.

At least ten counts were recorded for this clonotype. This chain uses TRBV12-3 or TRBV12-4 with TRBJ1-5, with a possible D match to TRBD1 (5 bases). CDR3 length: 14 residues. V lost 10 bases and J 7 bases, leaving 20 bases between the germline ends. CDR3 coding DNA: TGTGCCACTCCTCTGGGAGGCAGGGACCAGCCCCAGCATTTT. Encoded protein: CATPLGGRDQPQHF.

This clonotype was seen at least ten times. This chain joins TRBV4-1 and TRBJ1-1, with D perhaps matching TRBD1 (5 bases). The V gene lost 0 bases and the J gene lost 0 bases, with 8 bases spanning the gap. Germline V gene data show CDR1 as MGHRA and CDR2 as YSYEKL. The CDR3 runs to 15 residues. The CDR3 DNA follows: TGCGCCAGCAGCCAAGAGGGACCGATGAACACTGAAGCTTTCTTT. Translated, it gives CASSQEGPMNTEAFF.

This clonotype showed up many times. The genes are TRBV5-1 and TRBJ1-6; unclear D gene. CDR3 length: 15 residues. Germline-derived CDR1 and CDR2 are SGHRS and YFSETQ. Trimming took 4 bases from V and 5 from J, leaving 13 bases between them. The CDR3 loop is CASSLARENNSPLHF. CDR3 DNA sequence: TGCGCCAGCAGCCTCGCCCGGGAGAATAATTCACCCCTCCACTTT.

This rearrangement joins TRBV11-3 to TRBJ2-3; D is perhaps TRBD2 (6 bases). The germline V gene encodes CDR1 SGHNT and CDR2 YENEEA. The CDR3 loop spans 14 amino acids. With 2 bases removed from V and 3 bases from J, the gap between germline ends came to 9 bases. The CDR3 nucleotides are TGTGCCAGCAGCTTAATGGAGGGAACAGATACGCAGTATTTT. Translating it yields CASSLMEGTDTQYF.

This clonotype has at least ten counts. The chain carries TRBV6-5 and TRBJ1-1; 9 nucleotides line up with TRBD1. V trimming: 4 bases; J trimming: 3 bases; junction bases outside the gene matches: 9. The CDR3 spans 16 residues. Germline V gene data show CDR1 as MNHEY and CDR2 as SVGAGI. CDR3 loop: CASSLGTGRGYTEAFF. CDR3 in DNA: TGTGCCAGCAGTTTAGGGACAGGGAGAGGGTACACTGAAGCTTTCTTT.

This clonotype has a handful of counts. The rearrangement links TRBV6-1 to TRBJ2-3; TRBD2 matches 7 bases. The J segment lost 2 bases and the V segment lost 4 bases, leaving 6 bases of the junction unmatched. Germline CDR1 is MNHNS and CDR2 is SASEGT. The CDR3 extends over 15 amino acids. CDR3 coding DNA: TGTGCCAGCAGTGCCGAGCGGGGTTACACAGATACGCAGTATTTT. Protein sequence: CASSAERGYTDTQYF.

This clonotype was found a few times. The rearrangement uses TRBV7-2 and TRBJ2-1; weak D call: TRBD2 (5 bases). This CDR3 region has 16 residues. Germline V gene data show CDR1 as SGHTA and CDR2 as FQGNSA. Trimming pared 1 base from V and 5 bases from J, leaving 15 bases between. The CDR3 coding sequence is TGTGCCAGCAGCTTAGGGGTGGGGAGATTAAACAATGAGCAGTTCTTC. It codes for CASSLGVGRLNNEQFF.

This clonotype was observed a few times. This chain uses TRBV19 with TRBJ1-2; no firm D call. Trimming removed 7 bases from V and 3 bases from J, with 12 bases in between. The germline V gene has CDR1 LNHDA and CDR2 SQIVND (reference sequence). This CDR3 region has 13 residues. The CDR3: CASIARGDYGYTF. The CDR3 DNA follows: TGTGCCAGTATTGCGCGGGGAGACTATGGCTACACCTTC.

In its sample, this clonotype was seen many times. This chain uses TRBV2 with TRBJ2-5; tentative D call: TRBD2 (6 bases). This CDR3 is 15 amino acids long. V was pared by 6 bases and J by 2 bases, with 16 bases between. CDR1 is SNHLY, CDR2 FYNNEI, per germline. CDR3 bases: TGTGCCAGCAGGACTAGGGTCAGCGGACAAGAGACCCAGTACTTC. This sequence encodes CASRTRVSGQETQYF.

There are many counts of this clonotype. The chain couples TRBV12-3 or TRBV12-4 to TRBJ2-1; no firm D call. V lost 6 bases and J 7 bases, leaving 10 bases between the germline ends. CDR3 length: 12 amino acids. CDR3 coding DNA: TGTGCCAGCAGAGCAGACGGGAATGAGCAGTTCTTC. This sequence encodes CASRADGNEQFF.

This clonotype was recorded at least ten times. The rearrangement links TRBV6-1 to TRBJ2-7, with 7 bases matching TRBD1. The CDR3 covers 13 residues. Germline V gene sequence: CDR1 MNHNS, CDR2 SASEGT. Trimming at V came to 10 bases and at J to 2 bases, leaving 8 bases not matched to a gene. The CDR3 is CAITGTVTYEQYF. Written as DNA, the CDR3 is TGTGCCATCACCGGGACAGTTACCTACGAGCAGTACTTC.

The chain uses TRBV20-1 and TRBJ2-1; 10 bases are shared with TRBD2. The germline V gene encodes CDR1 DFQATT and CDR2 SNEGSKA (reference sequence). This CDR3 is 14 amino acids long. The V segment lost 4 bases and the J segment 5 bases; nucleotides outside the gene matches: 5. For the CDR3, the DNA is TGCAGTGCTACAACTAGCGGGATCCACAATGAGCAGTTCTTC. Translated: CSATTSGIHNEQFF.

This clonotype occurred many times. The chain links TRBV20-1 to TRBJ2-1; D is possibly TRBD2 (5 bases). The CDR3 runs to 18 residues. V was shortened by 4 bases and J by 4 bases, with 26 bases between the two germline ends. The V gene's germline CDR1 is DFQATT and CDR2 SNEGSKA (reference sequence). In DNA, the CDR3 is TGCAGTGCTAACCCCTCCCCGGCCAGAACCGAGGGTTACAATGAGCAGTTCTTC. Amino acid sequence: CSANPSPARTEGYNEQFF.

In this sample, this clonotype turned up many times. The rearrangement links TRBV7-9 to TRBJ2-7, with TRBD1 matching over 8 bases. The ends lost 1 base at V and 2 bases at J; junction bases unmatched: 4. From germline, CDR1 is SEHNR and CDR2 FQNEAQ (reference sequence). The CDR3 covers 15 residues. The CDR3 reads CASSLDAGGPYEQYF. For the CDR3, the DNA is TGTGCCAGCAGCTTAGATGCAGGGGGCCCCTACGAGCAGTACTTC.

This clonotype was recorded at least ten times. The chain joins TRBV20-1 to TRBJ1-2; 9 bases agree with TRBD1. This CDR3 is built from 12 residues. With V trimmed by 5 bases and J by 6 bases, 4 bases remained unmatched. Germline-derived CDR1 and CDR2 are DFQATT and SNEGSKA (reference sequence). CDR3 DNA sequence: TGCAGTGCTCGGACAGGGGATGATGGCTACACCTTC. Its translation is CSARTGDDGYTF.

This clonotype was picked up one time. The gene calls are TRBV7-7 and TRBJ2-1; 9 nucleotides line up with TRBD1. Losses at the gene ends were 4 bases for V and 9 bases for J; bases not matched to a gene: 4. This CDR3 has 13 residues. The germline gives CDR1 SSHAT, CDR2 FNYEAQ (reference sequence). CDR3 nucleotides: TGTGCCAGCAGCTCGGACAGGGGCGGTGAGCAGTTCTTC. Translation gives CASSSDRGGEQFF.

In its sample, this clonotype was seen many times. V usage is TRBV4-2 and J usage is TRBJ2-7, with 7 bases aligning to TRBD1. Losses at the gene ends were 3 bases for V and 6 bases for J; bases not matched to a gene: 8. The CDR3 contains 14 residues. CDR1 and CDR2 (germline): LGHNA, YNFKEQ. The CDR3 DNA sequence: TGTGCCAGCAGCCAGCTTGACAGGGCTTCCGAGCAGTACTTC. Its protein product is CASSQLDRASEQYF.

This clonotype came up many times. This sequence joins TRBV12-3 or TRBV12-4 and TRBJ2-2, with 13 nucleotides matching TRBD2. V shed 1 base, J shed 6 bases, and the junction held 5 bases outside the gene matches. The CDR3 is made up of 17 amino acids. In DNA, the CDR3 is TGTGCCAGCAGTTTAGGACTAGCGGGAGGACGGGCCGGGGAGCTGTTTTTT. The encoded protein is CASSLGLAGGRAGELFF.